The next 17 T cell receptor beta chains were all read from a single sample in a study of cytotoxic CD8 clonotypes in ibrutinib-treated CLL. Sequencing was performed with immunoSEQ multiplex PCR; in TCRdb, only in-frame clones are kept and a portion is missing. This sample carries about 140,000 clones, about 84% of them seen once, and the ten largest clones take less than 8.5%. The material sequenced was PBMCs, taken after 36 months of ibrutinib treatment. The receptors stem from a human donor with chronic lymphocytic leukemia.

The chain joins TRBV7-6 to TRBJ1-1; no firm D call. Between the trimmed V and J ends, which lost 3 bases and 3 bases, there was a span of 11 bases. Germline assignment: CDR1 SGHVS and CDR2 FNYEAQ. The CDR3 runs 14 residues. The CDR3 DNA reads TGTGCCAGCAGCTTGGACGGCTCATACACTGAAGCTTTCTTT. Its protein is CASSLDGSYTEAFF. The full variable domain, in which reference TRBV7-6 and TRBJ1-1 provide the parts outside the CDR3, is GAGVSQSPRYKVTKRGQDVALRCDPISGHVSLYWYRQALGQGPEFLTYFNYEAQQDKSGLPNDRFSAERPEGSISTLTIQRTEQRDSAMYRCASSLDGSYTEAFFGQGTRLTVV.

In its sample, this clone was seen a few times. This chain connects TRBV14 to TRBJ1-2; D gene uncertain. Germline values: CDR1 SGHDN, CDR2 FVKESK. The CDR3 totals 11 residues. V dropped 1 base and J dropped 7 bases, with 4 bases sitting between them. CDR3 amino acids: CASSQGSGYTF. Here the CDR3 DNA reads TGTGCCAGCAGCCAAGGGTCTGGCTACACCTTC.

This clone showed up just a few times. The CDR3 bases are TGTGCCAGCATCCAGCGGCCAGAAAACTATGGCTACACCTTC. Protein sequence: CASIQRPENYGYTF. This chain uses TRBV2 with TRBJ1-2, with D hard to call. This CDR3 is built from 14 residues. Germline CDR1 SNHLY, CDR2 FYNNEI. The V end lost 7 bases, the J end lost 2 bases, and 14 bases lay between the germline ends. Complete variable domain (other parts from reference TRBV2 and TRBJ1-2): EPEVTQTPSHQVTQMGQEVILRCVPISNHLYFYWYRQILGQKVEFLVSFYNNEISEKSEIFDDQFSVERPDGSNFTLKIRSTKLEDSAMYFCASIQRPENYGYTFGSGTRLTVV.

This chain joins TRBV5-1 and TRBJ2-7; TRBD2 matches 13 bases. Germline CDR1 and CDR2: SGHRS and YFSETQ. Germline trimming cut 4 bases from V and 5 bases from J; bases unmatched to any gene: 6. CDR3 length equals 15 residues. The CDR3 sequence: CASSVPGTSGDEQYF. In DNA, the CDR3 is TGCGCCAGCAGCGTACCAGGGACTAGCGGGGACGAGCAGTACTTC.

The V call is TRBV15, the J call TRBJ1-2, with 8 bases aligning to TRBD1. There are 13 residues in the CDR3. Trimming cost V 4 bases and J 8 bases; bases outside gene matches: 6. Germline CDR1 is LNHNV and CDR2 is YYDKDF (reference sequence). The CDR3 sequence: CATSKGQGRGYTF. In nucleotides, the CDR3 is TGTGCCACCAGCAAAGGACAGGGTCGGGGCTACACCTTC.

This clone was detected only once. V usage is TRBV4-1 and J usage is TRBJ2-2; no clear D gene. The CDR3 is made up of 16 amino acids. From germline, CDR1 is MGHRA and CDR2 YSYEKL. Trimming took off 3 bases at V and 9 bases at J, with 20 bases between the two ends. The CDR3 region has the DNA TGCGCCAGCAGCCATCTCCTCGAAGGGTCGTTCCGGGAGCTGTTTTTT. As protein: CASSHLLEGSFRELFF.

This chain uses TRBV27 with TRBJ1-1; D remains unclear. V lost 10 bases and J lost 8, with 14 bases in between. Germline V gene data show CDR1 as MNHEY and CDR2 as SMNVEV (reference sequence). This CDR3 has 11 amino acids. The CDR3 here is CATLDGVEAFF. The CDR3 DNA follows: TGTGCCACCCTCGACGGAGTCGAAGCTTTCTTT.

The CDR3 nucleotides read TGTGCCACCAGCAGCTCGACAGGGCGTGCAACTAATGAAAAACTGTTTTTT. As protein: CATSSSTGRATNEKLFF. The chain carries TRBV15 and TRBJ1-4; 7 bases fit TRBD1. Germline V gene lookup returns CDR1 LNHNV and CDR2 YYDKDF (reference sequence). The CDR3 loop spans 17 amino acids. Losses at the gene ends were 3 bases for V and 0 bases for J; bases not matched to a gene: 7.

This chain uses TRBV19 with TRBJ1-1; a possible D gene is TRBD1 (5 bases). This CDR3 is built from 14 residues. Trimming shortened V by 3 bases and J by 0 bases, and 8 bases separated the two germline ends. The V gene's germline CDR1 is LNHDA and CDR2 SQIVND (reference sequence). CDR3 in DNA: TGTGCCAGTAGTATGGCAGGGCTGAACACTGAAGCTTTCTTT. It translates to CASSMAGLNTEAFF. The full variable domain, with the rest looked up from reference TRBV19 and TRBJ1-1, is DGGITQSPKYLFRKEGQNVTLSCEQNLNHDAMYWYRQDPGQGLRLIYYSQIVNDFQKGDIAEGYSVSREKKESFPLTVTSAQKNPTAFYLCASSMAGLNTEAFFGQGTRLTVV.

The chain uses TRBV5-4 and TRBJ2-3, with D unresolved. Germline assignment: CDR1 SGHNT and CDR2 YYREEE (reference sequence). Trimming took off 2 bases at V and 1 base at J, with 8 bases between the two ends. This CDR3 is built from 14 residues. CDR3 residues: CASSFGGGTDTQYF. CDR3 in DNA: TGTGCCAGCAGCTTTGGTGGCGGCACAGATACGCAGTATTTT.

The chain carries TRBV7-6 and TRBJ2-1; 7 nucleotides match TRBD2. Germline V gene data show CDR1 as SGHVS and CDR2 as FNYEAQ. This CDR3 is built from 16 residues. J lost 3 bases, V lost 5 bases, and 10 bases had no gene match. The CDR3 sequence: CASSQEAGEGYNEQFF. The DNA of the CDR3 is TGTGCCAGCAGCCAAGAGGCGGGAGAAGGCTACAATGAGCAGTTCTTC.

This clone occurred once. This sequence joins TRBV10-3 and TRBJ1-1; the D is unclear. This CDR3 comprises 11 residues. V was clipped by 10 bases and J by 8 bases, with 14 bases between them. CDR1 ENHRY and CDR2 SYGVKD come from the germline V gene. CDR3 bases: TGTGCCACCGGAGAGTCCAGGGAAGCTTTCTTT. This sequence encodes CATGESREAFF.

CDR3 loop: CASSTTGSSYNSPLHF. The DNA for the CDR3 is TGTGCCAGCAGTACCACAGGGAGCTCCTATAATTCACCCCTCCACTTT. The chain uses TRBV6-6 and TRBJ1-6, with D perhaps matching TRBD1 (6 bases). The CDR3 sequence is 16 residues long. Germline V lookup: CDR1 MNHNY, CDR2 SVGAGI (reference sequence). Trimming took off 5 bases at V and 0 bases at J, with 11 bases between the two ends.

There are a few counts of this clone. The gene calls are TRBV7-8 and TRBJ1-5; D possibly corresponds to TRBD1 (5 bases). The CDR3 has 18 amino acids. Germline loops: CDR1 SGHVS, CDR2 FQNEAQ. Trimming pared 1 base from V and 0 bases from J, leaving 16 bases between. CDR3 DNA: TGTGCCAGCAGCTTAGACAGGTGGTCCCAGAATAGCAATCAGCCCCAGCATTTT. It specifies CASSLDRWSQNSNQPQHF.

The V and J genes are TRBV5-1 and TRBJ2-2; 8 positions match TRBD1. This CDR3 contains 15 residues. Germline-derived CDR1 and CDR2 are SGHRS and YFSETQ. Germline trimming cut 4 bases from V and 4 bases from J; bases unmatched to any gene: 6. CDR3 nucleotides: TGCGCCAGCAGCCCGAGACAGGGGACCACCGGGGAGCTGTTTTTT. Translating it yields CASSPRQGTTGELFF.

V usage is TRBV5-6 and J usage is TRBJ2-1; D unclear. Trimming shortened V by 7 bases and J by 1 base, and 9 bases separated the two germline ends. Germline CDR1 SGHDT, CDR2 YYEEEE. This CDR3 contains 13 residues. The CDR3 spells CASSLGSYNEQFF. CDR3 bases: TGTGCCAGCTCGCTGGGGTCCTACAATGAGCAGTTCTTC. Complete variable domain (other parts from reference TRBV5-6 and TRBJ2-1): DAGVTQSPTHLIKTRGQQVTLRCSPKSGHDTVSWYQQALGQGPQFIFQYYEEEERQRGNFPDRFSGHQFPNYSSELNVNALLLGDSALYLCASSLGSYNEQFFGPGTRLTVL.

The chain uses TRBV5-1 and TRBJ2-7; D unclear. Trimming shortened V by 0 bases and J by 5 bases, and 12 bases separated the two germline ends. Germline V lookup: CDR1 SGHRS, CDR2 YFSETQ. The CDR3 spans 14 residues. The CDR3 coding sequence is TGCGCCAGCAGCTTGGCATCTATCGAGGACGAGCAGTACTTC. It codes for CASSLASIEDEQYF. Filled out from reference TRBV5-1 and TRBJ2-7, the complete variable domain reads KAGVTQTPRYLIKTRGQQVTLSCSPISGHRSVSWYQQTPGQGLQFLFEYFSETQRNKGNFPGRFSGRQFSNSRSEMNVSTLELGDSALYLCASSLASIEDEQYFGPGTRLTVT.